This TCR beta chain was identified in a study of T cell repertoires in cytomegalovirus infection. Whole-study context: Public signatures in TCR beta pointed to CMV infection and matching HLA type.

J was trimmed by 5 bases and V by 11 bases; bases with no gene match: 3. From germline, CDR1 is SNHLY and CDR2 FYNNEI. CDR3 length equals 12 residues. MiXCR, applied by TCRdb to the reads, yields one record per CDR3 protein. The repertoire has 750,000 to 950,000 distinct CDR3 sequences, roughly 29% of them found once; the top ten carry about an eighth. With respect to this clonotype: Its antigen is not known.

This specimen consisted of cultured CD8+ T cells from PBMCs, obtained from culture after CMV antigen stimulation. This sequence joins TRBV2 and TRBJ2-1; TRBD2 matches at 10 bases. The sequence was obtained from a human donor in good health (CMV status not recorded). Some clones in this sample may be carry-over from other donors' samples. The chain's CDR3 is CAGLAGDNEQFF. In DNA, the CDR3 is TGTGCCGGCCTAGCGGGGGACAATGAGCAGTTCTTC.